The text below deals with one TCR beta chain. Its antigen is undetermined. This record belongs to a study of neurological immune-mediated disorders. Where libraries were unsorted, they were derived from 2 million PBMCs stored at -80 degrees C. The CDR3 totals 18 residues. With 0 bases removed from V and 2 bases from J, the gap between germline ends came to 21 bases. The germline gives CDR1 GTSNPN, CDR2 SVGIG (reference sequence). Whole-study findings and limits: One related-CDR3 cluster, found by phylogenetic grouping, held repertoires of 18 of 34 multiple sclerosis patients and is a possible signature. No CDR3 amino acid sequences were shared by expanded clones across subjects, suggesting private repertoires in all groups.

The cDNA was synthesized by 5'RACE incorporating 10-nucleotide random UMIs. Each CDR3 protein is one row after TCRdb ran MiXCR on the 5' RACE reads. The sample lists some 120,000 distinct CDR3 sequences; roughly 3.2% were seen once. The receptor comes from a woman aged 25 to 45 with multiple sclerosis. This rearrangement joins TRBV30 to TRBJ2-3; possible D gene TRBD1, 5 bases. The sequencing sample was made of PBMCs. The CDR3 bases are TGTGCCTGGAGTGTACACCCCTCGACAGAGAACAACACAGATACGCAGTATTTT. It encodes CAWSVHPSTENNTDTQYF.